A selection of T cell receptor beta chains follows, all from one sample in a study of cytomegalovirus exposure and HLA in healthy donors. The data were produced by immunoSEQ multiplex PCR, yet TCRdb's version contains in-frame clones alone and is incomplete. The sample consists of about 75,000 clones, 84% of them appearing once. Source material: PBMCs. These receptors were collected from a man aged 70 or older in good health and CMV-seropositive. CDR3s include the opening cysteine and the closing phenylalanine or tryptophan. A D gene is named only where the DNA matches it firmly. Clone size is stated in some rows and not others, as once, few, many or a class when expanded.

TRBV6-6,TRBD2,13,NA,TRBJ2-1,CASSYTQLAEQFF,TGTGCCAGCAGTTACACGCAACTAGCGGAGCAGTTCTTC
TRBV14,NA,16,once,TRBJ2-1,CASSQVGGGSYNEQFF,TGTGCCAGCAGCCAAGTAGGGGGGGGCTCCTACAATGAGCAGTTCTTC
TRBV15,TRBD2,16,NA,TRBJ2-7,CATSRLPAGGGYEQYF,TGTGCCACCAGCAGATTACCTGCGGGGGGGGGCTACGAGCAGTACTTC
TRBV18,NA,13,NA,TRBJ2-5,CASSLVDRETQYF,TGTGCCAGCTCACTAGTGGACAGAGAGACCCAGTACTTC
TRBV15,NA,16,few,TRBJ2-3,CATSRVSGPATDTQYF,TGTGCCACCAGCAGAGTAAGCGGGCCCGCCACAGATACGCAGTATTTT
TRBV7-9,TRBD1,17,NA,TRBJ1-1,CASSPSGGTGKLAEAFF,TGTGCCAGCAGCCCCTCGGGGGGGACAGGGAAGTTGGCTGAAGCTTTCTTT
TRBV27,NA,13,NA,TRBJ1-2,CASSLAVNYGYTF,TGTGCCAGCAGTTTAGCGGTTAACTATGGCTACACCTTC
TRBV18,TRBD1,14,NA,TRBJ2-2,CATGTGSNTGELFF,TGTGCCACAGGGACAGGGTCGAACACCGGGGAGCTGTTTTTT
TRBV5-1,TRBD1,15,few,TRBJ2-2,CASSPPGQGTGELFF,TGCGCCAGCAGCCCTCCGGGACAGGGAACCGGGGAGCTGTTTTTT
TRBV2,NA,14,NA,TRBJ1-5,CASLAGDSNQPQHF,TGTGCCAGCTTGGCAGGGGATAGCAATCAGCCCCAGCATTTT
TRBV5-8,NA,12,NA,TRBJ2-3,CVSTFFTDTQYF,TGTGTCAGCACCTTCTTCACAGATACGCAGTATTTT
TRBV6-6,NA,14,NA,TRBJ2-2,CASSYSQNTGELFF,TGTGCCAGCAGTTACTCACAAAACACCGGGGAGCTGTTTTTT
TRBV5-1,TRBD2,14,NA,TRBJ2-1,CASSFSGEYNEQFF,TGCGCCAGCAGCTTTAGCGGGGAGTACAATGAGCAGTTCTTC
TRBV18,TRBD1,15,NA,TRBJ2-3,CASSPSGQDTDTQYF,TGTGCCAGCTCACCATCCGGACAGGACACAGATACGCAGTATTTT
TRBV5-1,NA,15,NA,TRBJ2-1,CASSLALNFDNEQFF,TGCGCCAGCAGCTTGGCCTTAAACTTCGACAATGAGCAGTTCTTC
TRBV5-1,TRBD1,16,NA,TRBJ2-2,CASSTGGQGATGELFF,TGCGCCAGCAGCACTGGGGGACAGGGGGCGACCGGGGAGCTGTTTTTT
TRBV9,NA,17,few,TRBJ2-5,CASSVDAGLGLGETQYF,TGTGCCAGCAGCGTAGATGCAGGTTTGGGCTTGGGAGAGACCCAGTACTTC
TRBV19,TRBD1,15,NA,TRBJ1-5,CASTTGQGTGQPQHF,TGTGCCAGTACCACCGGACAGGGTACGGGTCAGCCCCAGCATTTT
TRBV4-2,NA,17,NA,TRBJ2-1,CASSQDLASFSYNEQFF,TGTGCCAGCAGCCAAGATTTGGCTAGCTTCTCCTACAATGAGCAGTTCTTC
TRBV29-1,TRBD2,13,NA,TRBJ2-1,CSVSSGIWDEQFF,TGCAGCGTTAGTAGCGGGATTTGGGATGAGCAGTTCTTC
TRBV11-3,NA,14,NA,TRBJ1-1,CASSGRGGGAEAFF,TGTGCCAGCAGCGGGCGAGGTGGAGGAGCTGAAGCTTTCTTT
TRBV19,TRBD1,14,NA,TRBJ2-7,CASSIRDRVYEQYF,TGTGCCAGTAGTATAAGGGACAGGGTCTACGAGCAGTACTTC
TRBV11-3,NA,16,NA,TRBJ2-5,CASSPRGPRFQETQYF,TGTGCCAGCAGCCCCAGGGGCCCCCGTTTTCAAGAGACCCAGTACTTC
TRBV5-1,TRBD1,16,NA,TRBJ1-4,CASTAGQGALYEKLFF,TGCGCCAGCACCGCGGGACAGGGGGCTTTATATGAAAAACTGTTTTTT
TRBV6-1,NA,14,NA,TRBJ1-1,CASTLNNMNTEAFF,TGTGCCAGCACCCTGAACAACATGAACACTGAAGCTTTCTTT
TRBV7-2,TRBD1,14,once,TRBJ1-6,CASRSGTDNSPLHF,TGTGCCAGCAGATCCGGGACAGATAATTCACCCCTCCACTTT
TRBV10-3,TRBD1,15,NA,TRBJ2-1,CAISEWTGEYNEQFF,TGTGCCATCAGTGAATGGACAGGGGAATACAATGAGCAGTTCTTC
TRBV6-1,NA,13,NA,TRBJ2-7,CASSSLDIYEQYF,TGTGCCAGCAGCTCCTTAGATATCTACGAGCAGTACTTC
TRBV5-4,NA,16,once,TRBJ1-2,CASSLGVINPNYGYTF,TGTGCCAGCAGCCTGGGCGTTATCAATCCGAACTATGGCTACACCTTC